The clone carrying this TCR beta chain was picked up one time. The sample comes from a study of cytomegalovirus exposure and HLA in healthy donors. The PCR had 60 Vbeta and 13 Jbeta primers. Sequencing was performed with immunoSEQ multiplex PCR; in TCRdb, only in-frame clones are kept and a portion is missing. The repertoire holds about 140,000 clones, with approximately 64% as singletons. The germline gives CDR1 SGHRS, CDR2 YFSETQ. The V and J ends lost 5 bases and 3 bases, in that order; junction bases with no gene match: 2. The CDR3 spans 13 residues. V gene TRBV5-1 combines with J gene TRBJ2-3, with TRBD1 matching 8 bases. Material for sequencing was PBMCs. The sequence came from a woman in her 40s in good health and CMV-seronegative. The CDR3: CASRGTGTDTQYF. The CDR3 nucleotides are TGCGCCAGCAGGGGGACAGGTACAGATACGCAGTATTTT. Looking up the rest from reference TRBV5-1 and TRBJ2-3 gives the full variable domain: KAGVTQTPRYLIKTRGQQVTLSCSPISGHRSVSWYQQTPGQGLQFLFEYFSETQRNKGNFPGRFSGRQFSNSRSEMNVSTLELGDSALYLCASRGTGTDTQYFGPGTRLTVL.